This TCR beta chain appears in the sequencing data of a study of glioma-infiltrating T cells after dendritic cell vaccination. The CDR3 spans 15 residues. V shed 0 bases and J 7 bases; nucleotides not matched to a gene: 7. CDR1 SGHRS and CDR2 YFSETQ come from the germline V gene. Time point reported: after dendritic cell vaccination, including at tumor progression/relapse. Sequenced by immunoSEQ multiplex PCR; TCRdb stores in-frame clones only, minus some. The sample has about 100,000 clones, 65% to 85% seen once. The rearrangement joins TRBV5-1 to TRBJ2-7; 10 bases map to TRBD2. Specimen: blood, collected after dendritic cell vaccination. The receptor was isolated from a human donor with glioblastoma. CDR3 residues: CASSLGLAGVGEQYF. For the CDR3, the DNA is TGCGCCAGCAGCTTGGGACTAGCGGGCGTGGGAGAGCAGTACTTC.